The 28 T cell receptor beta chains given below trace back to one sample, sequenced in a study of cytotoxic CD8 clonotypes in ibrutinib-treated CLL. The repertoire was sequenced with immunoSEQ multiplex PCR; TCRdb's copy has only in-frame clones and lacks some. The sample comprises 42,000 or so clones, around 63% of which are singletons, and more than 6% rests with the top ten. The sequences come from PBMCs, collected at disease progression, from a patient treated with ibrutinib. These receptor sequences come from a human donor with chronic lymphocytic leukemia.

This rearrangement joins TRBV5-6 to TRBJ2-2, with TRBD2 as a possible D gene (6 bases). V shed 1 base and J shed 2 bases, with 15 bases lying between them. Germline CDR1 SGHDT, CDR2 YYEEEE. The CDR3 is 17 residues long. The CDR3 loop reads CASSLFGSGSNTGELFF. For the CDR3, the DNA is TGTGCCAGCAGCTTGTTTGGTAGCGGTTCCAACACCGGGGAGCTGTTTTTT.

The chain combines TRBV7-3 with TRBJ1-1; 8 bases align to TRBD1. J gave up 3 bases and V 3 bases, and 3 bases lay outside the gene matches. The CDR3 loop spans 14 amino acids. Per the germline V gene, CDR1 is SGHTA and CDR2 is FQGTGA. The CDR3 DNA reads as TGTGCCAGCAGCTTTTTGACAGGGGACACTGAAGCTTTCTTT. Translation gives CASSFLTGDTEAFF.

The rearrangement uses TRBV6-1 and TRBJ1-1, with 8 bases matching TRBD1. This CDR3 has 14 amino acids. Trimming removed 4 bases from V and 8 bases from J; junction bases left unmatched: 9. The germline V gene has CDR1 MNHNS and CDR2 SASEGT. CDR3 sequence (DNA): TGTGCCAGCAGTGCACAGGGGGGGGTTGTAGAAGCTTTCTTT. It specifies CASSAQGGVVEAFF.

The rearrangement uses TRBV29-1 and TRBJ2-5, with unresolved D. The V and J ends lost 6 bases and 5 bases respectively, with 16 bases between them. This CDR3 region has 13 residues. The germline V gene encodes CDR1 SQVTM and CDR2 ANQGSEA. In DNA form, the CDR3 reads TGCAGCGTGGGAAAGAACACCGGGGAGACCCAGTACTTC. It is translated as CSVGKNTGETQYF.

The V gene is TRBV6-1, the J gene TRBJ2-7; unclear D gene. The CDR3 length is 13 residues. Germline lookup yields CDR1 MNHNS and CDR2 SASEGT. The germline V and J ends were trimmed by 3 bases and 2 bases, with 8 bases remaining between them. The CDR3 here is CASSDREAYEQYF. CDR3 DNA: TGTGCCAGCAGTGATCGAGAGGCCTACGAGCAGTACTTC.

The rearrangement uses TRBV25-1 and TRBJ2-5; 8 bases are a match to TRBD2. The CDR3 totals 16 residues. Germline values: CDR1 MGHDK, CDR2 SYGVNS. The ends lost 0 bases at V and 0 bases at J; junction bases unmatched: 3. Here the CDR3 DNA reads TGTGCCAGCAGTGAATACCGACTAGCGAACCAAGAGACCCAGTACTTC. Its protein product is CASSEYRLANQETQYF.

The chain links TRBV7-9 to TRBJ2-1; D perhaps matches TRBD2 (5 bases). The CDR3 runs to 12 residues. Trimming shortened V by 3 bases and J by 10 bases, and 10 bases separated the two germline ends. Germline loops: CDR1 SEHNR, CDR2 FQNEAQ (reference sequence). Written as DNA, the CDR3 is TGTGCCAGCAGCTTGGAACTAGACGAGCAGTTCTTC. It is translated as CASSLELDEQFF.

V is TRBV5-1 and J is TRBJ2-1; a possible D gene is TRBD1 (5 bases). Per the germline V gene, CDR1 is SGHRS and CDR2 is YFSETQ. V was trimmed by 0 bases and J by 1 base, leaving 17 bases between them. CDR3 size: 18 residues. CDR3 region: CASSLGPIREGSYNEQFF. The CDR3 region has the DNA TGCGCCAGCAGCTTGGGCCCTATCAGGGAAGGGTCCTACAATGAGCAGTTCTTC.

The V and J genes are TRBV5-1 and TRBJ1-2, with TRBD1 matching 7 bases. Germline CDR1 reads SGHRS; CDR2 reads YFSETQ. The CDR3 loop spans 16 amino acids. J was trimmed by 5 bases and V by 4 bases; bases with no gene match: 14. The chain's CDR3 is CASSLAPQGRIYGYTF. The CDR3 DNA reads as TGCGCCAGCAGCCTCGCCCCACAGGGGAGGATATATGGCTACACCTTC.

The V and J genes are TRBV4-3 and TRBJ2-1; D may be TRBD2 (6 bases). V was clipped by 0 bases and J by 7 bases, with 10 bases between them. Germline V gives CDR1 LGHNA, CDR2 YSLEER. CDR3 size: 14 residues. CDR3 nucleotide sequence: TGCGCCAGCAGCCAAGATTCGGGGGTGAATGAGCAGTTCTTC. Translated: CASSQDSGVNEQFF.

This clone appeared once. The CDR3, as DNA: TGTGCCAGCAGCTTGGACCCAGGGACTAATCAGCCCCAGCATTTT. Translated: CASSLDPGTNQPQHF. V is TRBV5-4 and J is TRBJ1-5; possible D gene TRBD1, 5 bases. Deletions cut 0 bases from V and 4 bases from J, with 11 bases between. The CDR3 has 15 residues. Germline lookup yields CDR1 SGHNT and CDR2 YYREEE (reference sequence).

This chain connects TRBV7-2 to TRBJ2-2; the match to TRBD2 covers 10 bases. Germline CDR1 and CDR2: SGHTA and FQGNSA. CDR3 length: 16 amino acids. Trimming cost V 2 bases and J 6 bases; bases outside gene matches: 6. The CDR3: CASSLLSSGSSGELFF. DNA of the CDR3: TGTGCCAGCAGCTTACTGTCTAGCGGGAGTTCCGGGGAGCTGTTTTTT.

This chain uses TRBV5-1 with TRBJ2-2; D is perhaps TRBD1 (6 bases). Trimming took off 5 bases at V and 10 bases at J, with 15 bases between the two ends. This CDR3 comprises 13 residues. Germline V gene sequence: CDR1 SGHRS, CDR2 YFSETQ. CDR3 sequence reads: CASSLTGNEELFF. In nucleotides, the CDR3 is TGCGCCAGCAGTTTGACAGGCAATGAGGAGCTGTTTTTT.

The V call is TRBV27, the J call TRBJ2-2; D assignment may be TRBD1 or TRBD2 (5 bases each). The CDR3 consists of 14 residues. The germline V gene has CDR1 MNHEY and CDR2 SMNVEV (reference sequence). V dropped 2 bases and J dropped 5 bases, with 9 bases sitting between them. The CDR3 DNA sequence: TGTGCCAGCAGTTTAGGGACGGGGACCGGGGAGCTGTTTTTT. Translating gives CASSLGTGTGELFF.

The CDR3 DNA sequence: TGTGCCAGCAGCCTGGACAGGAACACCGGGGAGCTGTTTTTT. Translation: CASSLDRNTGELFF. The chain has TRBV5-4 and TRBJ2-2; D perhaps matches TRBD1 (6 bases). Trimming removed 4 bases from V and 1 base from J, with 8 bases in between. The V gene's germline CDR1 is SGHNT and CDR2 YYREEE (reference sequence). CDR3 length equals 14 residues.

This clone occurred a few times. The chain joins TRBV28 to TRBJ2-4; no reliable D call. V lost 5 bases to trimming and J lost 7 bases, with 12 bases between them. The CDR3 covers 13 residues. Germline V lookup: CDR1 MDHEN, CDR2 SYDVKM. This CDR3 reads CASSAPASNIQYF. CDR3 in DNA: TGTGCCAGCAGTGCGCCGGCATCTAACATTCAGTACTTC.

The sample holds a few counts of this clone. This chain uses TRBV15 with TRBJ1-2; D gene unclear. The germline gives CDR1 LNHNV, CDR2 YYDKDF (reference sequence). With 1 base removed from V and 3 bases from J, the gap between germline ends came to 6 bases. The CDR3 has 13 amino acids. For the CDR3, the DNA is TGTGCCACCAGCAGAGCTACGGACTATGGCTACACCTTC. It translates to CATSRATDYGYTF. The whole variable domain, remainder taken from reference TRBV15 and TRBJ1-2, is DAMVIQNPRYQVTQFGKPVTLSCSQTLNHNVMYWYQQKSSQAPKLLFHYYDKDFNNEADTPDNFQSRRPNTSFCFLDIRSPGLGDTAMYLCATSRATDYGYTFGSGTRLTVV.

The V call is TRBV5-1, the J call TRBJ2-5; 10 bases agree with TRBD2. CDR1 is SGHRS and CDR2 is YFSETQ in the germline V gene. There are 19 residues in the CDR3. Trimming at V came to 6 bases and at J to 4 bases, leaving 21 bases not matched to a gene. CDR3: CASTLSRGLALSNGETQYF. CDR3 DNA sequence: TGCGCCAGCACCCTATCGCGGGGACTAGCGCTAAGTAACGGAGAGACCCAGTACTTC.

V is TRBV7-2 and J is TRBJ2-1; tentatively, D is TRBD1 or TRBD2 (7 bases each). With 5 bases removed from V and 7 bases from J, the gap between germline ends came to 24 bases. CDR1 is SGHTA, CDR2 FQGNSA, per germline. CDR3 length equals 17 residues. CDR3 sequence reads: CASSPGGQGVVVNEQFF. The CDR3 coding sequence is TGTGCCAGCAGCCCCGGGGGGCAGGGGGTGGTAGTGAATGAGCAGTTCTTC.

The table lists this clone with a count of one. The J gene is TRBJ1-1, the V gene TRBV5-8; D uncertain. V dropped 4 bases and J dropped 3 bases, with 4 bases sitting between them. Germline CDR1 is SGHTS and CDR2 is YDEGEE. CDR3 size: 11 residues. For the CDR3, the DNA is TGTGCCAGCAGCGGGGACACTGAAGCTTTCTTT. Its protein product is CASSGDTEAFF. Looking up the rest from reference TRBV5-8 and TRBJ1-1 gives the full variable domain: EAGVTQSPTHLIKTRGQQATLRCSPISGHTSVYWYQQALGLGLQFLLWYDEGEERNRGNFPPRFSGRQFPNYSSELNVNALELEDSALYLCASSGDTEAFFGQGTRLTVV.

CDR3: CSVANYGGHTDTQYF. The CDR3 coding sequence is TGCAGCGTTGCGAACTATGGGGGGCACACAGATACGCAGTATTTT. The rearrangement joins TRBV29-1 to TRBJ2-3, with D perhaps TRBD1 or TRBD2 (6 bases each). Per the germline V gene, CDR1 is SQVTM and CDR2 is ANQGSEA. The CDR3 has 15 amino acids. Trimming shortened V by 4 bases and J by 2 bases, and 16 bases separated the two germline ends.

V gene TRBV4-3 combines with J gene TRBJ1-1; no firm D call. From germline, CDR1 is LGHNA and CDR2 YSLEER. This CDR3 region has 13 residues. V lost 1 base, J lost 7 bases, and 10 bases lay in between. In DNA form, the CDR3 reads TGCGCCAGCAGCCAAGGGGCCCGCAATGAAGCTTTCTTT. This gives the protein CASSQGARNEAFF.

The V gene is TRBV15, the J gene TRBJ2-7, with D possibly being TRBD2 (5 bases). The V and J ends lost 3 bases and 1 base respectively, with 10 bases between them. The length of the CDR3 is 14 residues. The germline gives CDR1 LNHNV, CDR2 YYDKDF (reference sequence). This CDR3 reads CATSSWERSYEQYF. CDR3 coding DNA: TGTGCCACCAGCAGCTGGGAGAGGTCCTACGAGCAGTACTTC. Filled out from reference TRBV15 and TRBJ2-7, the complete variable domain reads DAMVIQNPRYQVTQFGKPVTLSCSQTLNHNVMYWYQQKSSQAPKLLFHYYDKDFNNEADTPDNFQSRRPNTSFCFLDIRSPGLGDTAMYLCATSSWERSYEQYFGPGTRLTVT.

This clone appeared a single time. This chain connects TRBV9 to TRBJ1-6; 7 nucleotides match TRBD1. CDR3 length: 15 residues. With 0 bases clipped from V and 6 bases from J, the junction kept 3 bases outside the gene matches. Germline-derived CDR1 and CDR2 are SGDLS and YYNGEE. Here the CDR3 DNA reads TGTGCCAGCAGCGTAGAGGGGGCCAGTAATTCACCCCTCCACTTT. It encodes CASSVEGASNSPLHF.

This clone was observed many times. This CDR3 is also generated by other DNA sequences in the sample. J is TRBJ1-2 and V is TRBV10-3; D is undetermined. Germline V lookup: CDR1 ENHRY, CDR2 SYGVKD. Trimming shortened V by 6 bases and J by 3 bases, and 8 bases separated the two germline ends. The CDR3 consists of 12 residues. The CDR3 DNA reads as TGTGCCATCAGAGAGGGTGACTATGGCTACACCTTC. This codes for CAIREGDYGYTF.

The gene calls are TRBV30 and TRBJ1-5; D remains unclear. The germline V and J ends were trimmed by 1 base and 6 bases, with 7 bases remaining between them. CDR1 and CDR2 from the germline V gene are GTSNPN and SVGIG (reference sequence). There are 12 residues in the CDR3. The chain's CDR3 is CAWSGGVQPQHF. CDR3 bases: TGTGCCTGGAGTGGTGGGGTTCAGCCCCAGCATTTT.

The V gene is TRBV9, the J gene TRBJ2-7; D ambiguous. With 0 bases removed from V and 3 bases from J, the gap between germline ends came to 13 bases. Germline V lookup: CDR1 SGDLS, CDR2 YYNGEE. The CDR3 length is 15 residues. The CDR3 nucleotides are TGTGCCAGCAGCGTAGGGGCGGACCCCGTCTACGAGCAGTACTTC. Translated, it gives CASSVGADPVYEQYF. Full variable domain (rest looked up from reference TRBV9 and TRBJ2-7): DSGVTQTPKHLITATGQRVTLRCSPRSGDLSVYWYQQSLDQGLQFLIQYYNGEERAKGNILERFSAQQFPDLHSELNLSSLELGDSALYFCASSVGADPVYEQYFGPGTRLTVT.

The genes are TRBV19 and TRBJ1-2, with 7 nucleotides matching TRBD1. V lost 5 bases to trimming and J lost 4 bases; unmatched junction nucleotides: 13. The CDR3 extends over 16 amino acids. Germline-derived CDR1 and CDR2 are LNHDA and SQIVND (reference sequence). The CDR3 nucleotides read TGTGCCAGTAGTCGTTCCCGGGACAGCACGAGCTATGGCTACACCTTC. Amino acid sequence: CASSRSRDSTSYGYTF.